The present TCR beta chain was sequenced within a study of T cell responses to AZD1222 COVID-19 vaccine. Study overall: Second-dose schedules of about 4 or about 12 weeks were combined.

This clone was recorded a few times. The antigen remains undetermined. The method was immunoSEQ multiplex PCR; TCRdb's version includes in-frame clones alone and lacks a portion of them. The profile covers about 150,000 clones, with 80% to 90% appearing a single time and about 5% taken by the ten largest. Broader study findings: The donors showed a predominance of white British ancestry and of females, with possible underestimation of clonal diversity. The study identified only six AZD1222 recipients as seropositive at baseline.

Germline V gene sequence: CDR1 SGHNT, CDR2 YYREEE (reference sequence). V was shortened by 4 bases and J by 1 base, with 15 bases between the two germline ends. This CDR3 has 15 amino acids. The receptor was isolated from an adult in good health. Specimen: peripheral blood, collected on day 0 of AZD1222 vaccination. The gene calls are TRBV5-4 and TRBJ2-7, with D perhaps TRBD1 (6 bases). The CDR3 coding sequence is TGTGCCAGCAGCCTGCCCACACAGGGTTCCTACGAGCAGTACTTC. This translates into CASSLPTQGSYEQYF.